A selection of T cell receptor beta chains follows, all from one sample in a study of blood T cell repertoires in COVID-19. Profiling relied on immunoSEQ multiplex PCR, and the TCRdb table lists in-frame clones only, not all of them. This sample yields just over 95,000 clones, of which about 80% are seen a single time; around 4.1% belongs to the top ten. Sequencing was done on a sample of peripheral blood. These receptors all come from a man between 60 and 70 years old with acute or convalescent COVID-19. CDR3s include the opening cysteine and the closing phenylalanine or tryptophan. D genes are given only for firm matches.

D: TRBD1
V: TRBV18
J: TRBJ1-2
CDR3: CASSPRTGGHGYTF

D: -
V: TRBV6-4
J: TRBJ1-1
CDR3: CASSQQMNTEAFF

D: -
V: TRBV29-1
J: TRBJ2-3
CDR3: CSVSGRAGTDTQYF

D: TRBD1
V: TRBV29-1
J: TRBJ1-5
CDR3: CSVGRDSNQPQHF

D: TRBD1
V: TRBV14
J: TRBJ2-2
CDR3: CASSQDWDRVYTGELFF

D: TRBD1
V: TRBV30
J: TRBJ1-1
CDR3: CAWRGAGQGIAEAFF

D: -
V: TRBV6-1
J: TRBJ1-1
CDR3: CASSRYTEAFF

D: -
V: TRBV4-1
J: TRBJ1-1
CDR3: CASSRERSTEAFF

D: TRBD1
V: TRBV27
J: TRBJ2-7
CDR3: CASSPGQGRAYEQYF

D: -
V: TRBV24-1
J: TRBJ2-2
CDR3: CATSEPGAVWGGELFF

D: TRBD1
V: TRBV5-1
J: TRBJ1-6
CDR3: CASSLEGGQTNSPLHF

D: TRBD1
V: TRBV5-1
J: TRBJ1-1
CDR3: CASSLAAAGGTTEAFF

D: -
V: TRBV6-5
J: TRBJ1-2
CDR3: CASSFGQFGYTF

D: -
V: TRBV3-1/TRBV3-2
J: TRBJ1-4
CDR3: CASSLVGRNDEKLFF

D: TRBD1
V: TRBV5-1
J: TRBJ1-1
CDR3: CASSLDLRTGLNTEAFF

D: TRBD2
V: TRBV9
J: TRBJ2-5
CDR3: CASSVGRLLGRETQYF

D: -
V: TRBV21-1
J: TRBJ2-1
CDR3: CASSKDERVRDYNEQFF

D: -
V: TRBV12-5
J: TRBJ1-5
CDR3: CASGFRGNNQPQHF

D: -
V: TRBV30
J: TRBJ1-3
CDR3: CAWSVHQGSTGNTIYF

D: TRBD2
V: TRBV5-1
J: TRBJ2-3
CDR3: CASSNAGVADTQYF

D: -
V: TRBV4-1
J: TRBJ2-2
CDR3: CASSQQMTGNTGELFF

D: -
V: TRBV18
J: TRBJ1-6
CDR3: CASSLESFNNSPLHF

D: -
V: TRBV18
J: TRBJ1-2
CDR3: CASSSDPGDFYGYTF

D: -
V: TRBV2
J: TRBJ2-5
CDR3: CASKYTLETQYF

D: TRBD1
V: TRBV5-1
J: TRBJ1-1
CDR3: CASSSGQGISTEAFF

D: TRBD2
V: TRBV30
J: TRBJ2-7
CDR3: CAWTPLGLAGTYEQYF

D: -
V: TRBV15
J: TRBJ1-1
CDR3: CASRTDLGPTEAFF

D: TRBD1
V: TRBV4-3
J: TRBJ1-1
CDR3: CASSLGGTGVNTEAFF

D: -
V: TRBV5-8
J: TRBJ2-7
CDR3: CASSLALTTAYEQYF

D: -
V: TRBV19
J: TRBJ1-6
CDR3: CASSTTGRNSPLHF

D: -
V: TRBV5-6
J: TRBJ2-5
CDR3: CASSLDRGGETQYF

D: TRBD1
V: TRBV9
J: TRBJ2-1
CDR3: CASSVDQGAYEQFF

D: -
V: TRBV19
J: TRBJ1-1
CDR3: CASRFRGLGTEAFF